The TCR delta chain under discussion was sequenced for a study of γδ T cells in repeated Plasmodium falciparum infection. Turning to the study itself: Malaria-naive adults were infected with P. falciparum NF54 four times over about 600 days.

Both TRG and TRD chains were sequenced from each sorted sample. TCRdb fed the multiplex PCR reads to CATT. The sample has 70,000 to 95,000 delta-chain clones; about 1.5% are singletons. Flow sorting of PBMC yielded separate Vgamma9/Vdelta2+ and Vdelta2-negative gammadelta T cell populations for bulk repertoire analysis. This clone has at least ten counts. The CDR3 consists of 16 residues. CDR1 is TSWWSYY, CDR2 QGS, per germline. J lost 7 bases, V lost 5 bases, and 13 bases had no gene match. Sample: gamma-delta T cells from blood. The sequence was obtained from a pool of human donors (malaria-infected and uninfected, not separated). The rearrangement links TRDV1 to TRDJ1; the match to TRDD3 covers 10 bases. CDR3 in DNA: TGTGCTCTTGGGACGGTCCTACACAGGGGGATACGTAAACTCATCTTT. Residues: CALGTVLHRGIRKLIF.